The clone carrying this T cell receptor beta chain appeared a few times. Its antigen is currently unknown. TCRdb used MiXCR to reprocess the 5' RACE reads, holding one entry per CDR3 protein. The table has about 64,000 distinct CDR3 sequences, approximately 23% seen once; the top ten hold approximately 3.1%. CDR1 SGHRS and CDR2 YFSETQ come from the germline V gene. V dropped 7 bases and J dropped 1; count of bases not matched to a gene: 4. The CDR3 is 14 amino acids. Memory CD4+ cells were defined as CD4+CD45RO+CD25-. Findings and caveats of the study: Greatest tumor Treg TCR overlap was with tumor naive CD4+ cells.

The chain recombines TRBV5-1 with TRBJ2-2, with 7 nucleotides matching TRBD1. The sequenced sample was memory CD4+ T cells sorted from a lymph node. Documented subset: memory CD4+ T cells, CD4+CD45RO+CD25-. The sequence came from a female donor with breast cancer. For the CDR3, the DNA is TGCGCCAGCGGTGGGACAGTGAACACCGGGGAGCTGTTTTTT. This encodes CASGGTVNTGELFF. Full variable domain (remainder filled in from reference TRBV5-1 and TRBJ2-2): KAGVTQTPRYLIKTRGQQVTLSCSPISGHRSVSWYQQTPGQGLQFLFEYFSETQRNKGNFPGRFSGRQFSNSRSEMNVSTLELGDSALYLCASGGTVNTGELFFGEGSRLTVL.